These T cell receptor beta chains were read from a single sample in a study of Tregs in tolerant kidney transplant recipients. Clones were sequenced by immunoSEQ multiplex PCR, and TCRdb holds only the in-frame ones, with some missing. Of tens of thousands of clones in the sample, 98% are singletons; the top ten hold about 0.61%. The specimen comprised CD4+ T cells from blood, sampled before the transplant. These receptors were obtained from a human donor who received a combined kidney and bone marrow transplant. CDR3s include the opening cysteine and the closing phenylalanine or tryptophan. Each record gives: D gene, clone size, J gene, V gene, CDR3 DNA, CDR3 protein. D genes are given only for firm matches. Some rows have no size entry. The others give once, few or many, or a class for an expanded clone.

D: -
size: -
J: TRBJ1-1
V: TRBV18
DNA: TGTGCCAGCTCACTTCTGGGGGCGAGCACTGAAGCTTTCTTT
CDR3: CASSLLGASTEAFF

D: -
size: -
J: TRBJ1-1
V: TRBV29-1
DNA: TGCAGCTCTGGGCCAGTTGAAGCTTTCTTT
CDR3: CSSGPVEAFF

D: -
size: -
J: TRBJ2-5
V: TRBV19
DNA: TGTGCCAGTAGTATAGATCCGGGGAGGCAAGAGACCCAGTACTTC
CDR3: CASSIDPGRQETQYF

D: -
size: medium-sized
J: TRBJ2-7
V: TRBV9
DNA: TGTGCCAGCAGCGTAAGGCCTAGCGCCGATGCCGAGCAGTACTTC
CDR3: CASSVRPSADAEQYF

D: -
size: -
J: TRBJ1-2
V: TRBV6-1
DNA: TGTGCCAGCAGTGAACCGAGACGGGAAGCTAACTATGGCTACACCTTC
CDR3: CASSEPRREANYGYTF

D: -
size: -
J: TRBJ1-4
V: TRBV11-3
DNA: TGTGCCAGCAGCTTAGGTAGAGCTAATGAAAAACTGTTTTTT
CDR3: CASSLGRANEKLFF

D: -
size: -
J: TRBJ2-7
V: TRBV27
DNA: TGTGCCAGAAGGAGACAGGCGTTCTACGAGCAGTACTTC
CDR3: CARRRQAFYEQYF

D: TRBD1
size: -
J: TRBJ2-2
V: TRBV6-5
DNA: TGTGCCAGCAGCCACAGGGGGCTAAGGACCGGGGAGCTGTTTTTT
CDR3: CASSHRGLRTGELFF

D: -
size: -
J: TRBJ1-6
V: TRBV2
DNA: TGTGCCAGCAGCTGGGCGGGCTCCTATAATTCACCCCTCCACTTT
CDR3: CASSWAGSYNSPLHF

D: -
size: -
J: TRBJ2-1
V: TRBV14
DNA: TGTGCCAGCAGCCATCTAGTTTACAATGAGCAGTTCTTC
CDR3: CASSHLVYNEQFF

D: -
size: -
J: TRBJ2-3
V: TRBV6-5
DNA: TGTGCCAGCAGTTACCGGGACACCACAGATACGCAGTATTTT
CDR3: CASSYRDTTDTQYF

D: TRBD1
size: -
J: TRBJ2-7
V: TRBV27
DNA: TGTGCCAGCAGTTTATCGGGACAGGGGCGCACCTACGAGCAGTACTTC
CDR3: CASSLSGQGRTYEQYF

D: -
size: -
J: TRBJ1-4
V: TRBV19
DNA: TGTGCCAGTAGTATAAGCGGTTATGAAAAACTGTTTTTT
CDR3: CASSISGYEKLFF

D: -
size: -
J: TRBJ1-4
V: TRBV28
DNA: TGTGCCAGCGCGCAGGGGTCTGAAAAACTGTTTTTT
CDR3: CASAQGSEKLFF

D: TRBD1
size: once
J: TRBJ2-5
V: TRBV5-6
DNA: TGTGCCAGCAGCCCACCCGACAGGGGAGAGACCCAGTACTTC
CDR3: CASSPPDRGETQYF

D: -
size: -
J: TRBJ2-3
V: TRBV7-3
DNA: TGTGCCAGCAGCTTAGGGGGCAGGGGCCAACCAGATACGCAGTATTTT
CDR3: CASSLGGRGQPDTQYF

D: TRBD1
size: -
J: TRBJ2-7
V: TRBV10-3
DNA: TGTGCCATCAGTGGAAAAACAGGGGGATCGGACTACGAGCAGTACTTC
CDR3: CAISGKTGGSDYEQYF

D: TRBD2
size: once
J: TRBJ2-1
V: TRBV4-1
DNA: TGCGCCAGCAGCCAAGGTTCCGAGACTAGCGCCCGATTGGGTTCCTACAATGAGCAGTTCTTC
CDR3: CASSQGSETSARLGSYNEQFF

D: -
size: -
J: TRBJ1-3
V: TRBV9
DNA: TGTGCCAGCAGCGTAGACCGCCACAGACCGGGAAACACCATATATTTT
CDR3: CASSVDRHRPGNTIYF

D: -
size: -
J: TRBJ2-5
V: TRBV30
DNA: TGTGCCTGGACCATTCAAGAGACCCAGTACTTC
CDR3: CAWTIQETQYF

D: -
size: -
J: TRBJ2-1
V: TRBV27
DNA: TGTGCCAGCTCTCAGCGGGTGTCCTACAATGAGCAGTTCTTC
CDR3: CASSQRVSYNEQFF

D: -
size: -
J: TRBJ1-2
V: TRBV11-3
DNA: TGTGCCAGCAGCTCCGGGACATCCTATGGCTACACCTTC
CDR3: CASSSGTSYGYTF

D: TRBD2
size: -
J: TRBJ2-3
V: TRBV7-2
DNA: TGTGCCAGCAGCCCATCAGCGGGAACGTCCACAGATACGCAGTATTTT
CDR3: CASSPSAGTSTDTQYF

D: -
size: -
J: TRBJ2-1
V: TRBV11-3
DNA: TGTGCCAGCAGCTTAGGAAGGATGACAGGCAATGAGCAGTTCTTC
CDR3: CASSLGRMTGNEQFF

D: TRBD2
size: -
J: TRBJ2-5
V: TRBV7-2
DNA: TGTGCCAGCAGCTTCGTAGCGGCGGGAGGAGGTCTTACGTGGGAGACCCAGTACTTC
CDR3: CASSFVAAGGGLTWETQYF

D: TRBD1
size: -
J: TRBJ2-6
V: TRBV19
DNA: TGTGCCAGTAGTATAGTCGACAGGGGGCGTTCTGGGGCCAACGTCCTGACTTTC
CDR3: CASSIVDRGRSGANVLTF

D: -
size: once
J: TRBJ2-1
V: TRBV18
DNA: TGTGCCAGCTCACTACAGAGGGCCCACCCAACCTACAATGAGCAGTTCTTC
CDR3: CASSLQRAHPTYNEQFF

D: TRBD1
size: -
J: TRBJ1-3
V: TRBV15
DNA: TGTGCCACCAGCAAAGGACAGGTCCCTCGAGGAAACACCATATATTTT
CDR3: CATSKGQVPRGNTIYF

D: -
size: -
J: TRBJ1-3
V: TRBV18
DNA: TGTGCCAGCTCACCGACATCTGGAAACACCATATATTTT
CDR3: CASSPTSGNTIYF

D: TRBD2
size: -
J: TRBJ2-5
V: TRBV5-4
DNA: TGTGCCAGCAGCACAAAGACTAGCGGGATCCAAGAGACCCAGTACTTC
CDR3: CASSTKTSGIQETQYF

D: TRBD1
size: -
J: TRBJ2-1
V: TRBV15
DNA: TGTGCCACCAGGTTAGGACAGGGTACTGAGCAGTTCTTC
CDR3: CATRLGQGTEQFF

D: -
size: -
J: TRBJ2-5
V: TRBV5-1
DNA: TGCGCCAGCAGCTTTGCGGTACAAGAGACCCAGTACTTC
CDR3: CASSFAVQETQYF

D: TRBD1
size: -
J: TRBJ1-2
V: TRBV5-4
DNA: TGTGCCAGCAGCATACCCGGGACAGGGCCCGGCTACACCTTC
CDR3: CASSIPGTGPGYTF

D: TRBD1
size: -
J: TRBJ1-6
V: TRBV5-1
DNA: TGCGCCAGCGGACAGGACTCCTATAATTCACCCCTCCACTTT
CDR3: CASGQDSYNSPLHF

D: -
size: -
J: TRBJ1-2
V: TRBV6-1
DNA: TGTGCCAGCAGGACAGTAGACTATGGCTACACCTTC
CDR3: CASRTVDYGYTF

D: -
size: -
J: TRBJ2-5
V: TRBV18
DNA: TGTGCCAGCTCACCACCTAGCTCCGAGACCCAGTACTTC
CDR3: CASSPPSSETQYF

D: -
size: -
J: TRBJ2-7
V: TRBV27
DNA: TGTGCCAGCAGTTCCCTGGGGGCGGAGGCTTACGAGCAGTACTTC
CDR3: CASSSLGAEAYEQYF

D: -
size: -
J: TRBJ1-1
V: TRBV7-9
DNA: TGTGCCAGCAGCTTAGTGGGGAGGGACACTGAAGCTTTCTTT
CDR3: CASSLVGRDTEAFF

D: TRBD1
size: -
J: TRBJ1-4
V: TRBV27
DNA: TGTGCCAGCAGTACTCGGACAGGGGGTGTTGAAAAACTGTTTTTT
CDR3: CASSTRTGGVEKLFF

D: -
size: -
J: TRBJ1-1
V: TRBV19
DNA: TGTGCCAGTAGTATAGAACATCTTCGGAACACTGAAGCTTTCTTT
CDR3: CASSIEHLRNTEAFF

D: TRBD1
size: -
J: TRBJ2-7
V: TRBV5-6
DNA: TGTGCCAGCAGCCGTTTGAGGGGGCACTACGAGCAGTACTTC
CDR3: CASSRLRGHYEQYF

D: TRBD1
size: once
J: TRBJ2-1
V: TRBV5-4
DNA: TGTGCCAGCAGCTTCCAGGGGGCCCTCAATGAGCAGTTCTTC
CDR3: CASSFQGALNEQFF

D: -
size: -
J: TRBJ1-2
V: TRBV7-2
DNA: TGTGCCAGCAGCTTAGGGACGAGGGGGGGCTATGGCTACACCTTC
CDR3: CASSLGTRGGYGYTF

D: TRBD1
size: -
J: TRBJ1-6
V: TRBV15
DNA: TGTGCCACCAGCAGAGATGGGACAGCCAATTCACCCCTCCACTTT
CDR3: CATSRDGTANSPLHF

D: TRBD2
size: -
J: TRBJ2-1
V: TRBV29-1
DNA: TGCAGCTTGACTAGCGGGAGGGCCAACTCCTACAATGAGCAGTTCTTC
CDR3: CSLTSGRANSYNEQFF

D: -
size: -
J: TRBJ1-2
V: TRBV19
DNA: TGTGCCAGTATCCCAGGGGCCACTAACTATGGCTACACCTTC
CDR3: CASIPGATNYGYTF

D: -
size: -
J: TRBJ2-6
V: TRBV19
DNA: TGTGCCAGTACCCCGGCGGACTCTGGGGCCAACGTCCTGACTTTC
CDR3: CASTPADSGANVLTF

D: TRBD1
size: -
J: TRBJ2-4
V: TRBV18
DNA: TGTGCCAGCTCTCCAAATCCGGGACAGGGCAATATGGGCAAAAACATTCAGTACTTC
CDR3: CASSPNPGQGNMGKNIQYF

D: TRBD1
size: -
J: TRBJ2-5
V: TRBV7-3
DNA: TGTGCCAGCAGCTTAACACCGACAGGGTGGCAGACCCAGTACTTC
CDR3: CASSLTPTGWQTQYF

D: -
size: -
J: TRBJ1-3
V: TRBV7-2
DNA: TGTGCCAGCAGCTTAGTAGGGACACACTCTGGAAACACCATATATTTT
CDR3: CASSLVGTHSGNTIYF

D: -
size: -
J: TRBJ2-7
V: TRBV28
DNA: TGTGCCAGCAGTTTATTGGACAGTTTCCAGTACTTC
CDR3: CASSLLDSFQYF

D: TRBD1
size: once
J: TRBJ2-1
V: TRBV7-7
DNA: TGTGCCAGCAGCTTAGGGACGACAGGGAACGATGAGCAGTTCTTC
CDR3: CASSLGTTGNDEQFF

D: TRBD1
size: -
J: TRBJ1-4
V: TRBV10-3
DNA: TGTGCCATCAGTGCTACAGGGGGCGACGGGGTAGGTGGTAATGAAAAACTGTTTTTT
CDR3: CAISATGGDGVGGNEKLFF

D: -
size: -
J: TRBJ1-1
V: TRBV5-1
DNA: TGCGCCAGCAGCTTGGAAGGGGTGAACACTGAAGCTTTCTTT
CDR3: CASSLEGVNTEAFF